This TCR beta chain originates from a study of control samples from healthy donors and cancer patients. Germline V gene data show CDR1 as MGHRA and CDR2 as YSYEKL. The CDR3 length is 18 residues. Unmatched junction bases numbered 16, after V lost 2 bases and J lost 6 bases. Clones were sequenced by immunoSEQ multiplex PCR, and TCRdb holds only the in-frame ones, with some missing. The sample consists of some 82,000 clones, 65% to 90% of them appearing once. The sequence was collected from a man between 60 and 75 years old with head and neck cancer. The V call is TRBV4-1, the J call TRBJ1-5; 7 bases align to TRBD1. Sequencing used PBMCs. CDR3 region: CASSQLPSGGGLGQPQHF. In DNA form, the CDR3 reads TGCGCCAGCAGCCAACTCCCATCAGGGGGAGGGCTGGGTCAGCCCCAGCATTTT.